Below are 12 T cell receptor beta chains sequenced from a single sample in a study of cytomegalovirus exposure and HLA in healthy donors. Measured with immunoSEQ multiplex PCR; TCRdb has only the in-frame clones, and not every one. The sample consists of 65,000 or so clones, 92% of them appearing once. The sequencing sample was made of PBMCs. Receptors originate from a woman between 18 and 30 years old in good health and CMV-seronegative.

The chain carries TRBV18 and TRBJ2-5, with D maybe TRBD2 (5 bases). The CDR3 covers 15 residues. Germline CDR1 KGHSH, CDR2 LQKENI. Trimming took off 2 bases at V and 4 bases at J, with 14 bases between the two ends. For the CDR3, the DNA is TGTGCCAGCTCACCAGTCTCCGGGGTTGGAGAGACCCAGTACTTC. Translation gives CASSPVSGVGETQYF.

V and J are TRBV5-1 and TRBJ1-2; TRBD1 matches 9 bases. V lost 4 bases, J lost 6 bases, and 10 bases stayed unmatched. Looked up from germline, CDR1 is SGHRS and CDR2 is YFSETQ. The CDR3 loop spans 15 amino acids. The CDR3 DNA reads TGCGCCAGCAGCCCGTGGACAGGGGAAGGCGATGGCTACACCTTC. Residues: CASSPWTGEGDGYTF.

The chain combines TRBV6-5 with TRBJ2-3; 9 positions agree with TRBD2. J lost 4 bases, V lost 2 bases, and 1 base had no gene match. The CDR3 is 14 residues long. Germline V CDR1 and CDR2: MNHEY, SVGAGI. DNA for the CDR3: TGTGCCAGCAGTTACGGCGGGGGGGCAGATACGCAGTATTTT. The encoded protein is CASSYGGGADTQYF.

V and J are TRBV29-1 and TRBJ2-3; TRBD1 agrees at 9 bases. Trimming at V came to 8 bases and at J to 6 bases, leaving 12 bases not matched to a gene. This CDR3 comprises 14 residues. Germline V gene sequence: CDR1 SQVTM, CDR2 ANQGSEA. CDR3 DNA: TGCAGCTCCTCACAGGGGGCCTTGGGGGATACGCAGTATTTT. This gives the protein CSSSQGALGDTQYF.

The chain carries TRBV27 and TRBJ2-5; D may be TRBD1 (5 bases). The germline V and J ends were trimmed by 6 bases and 0 bases, with 14 bases remaining between them. There are 15 residues in the CDR3. Germline loops: CDR1 MNHEY, CDR2 SMNVEV (reference sequence). The CDR3 bases are TGTGCCAGCAGCTACTATGACAGTTACCAAGAGACCCAGTACTTC. It translates to CASSYYDSYQETQYF.

This chain uses TRBV4-3 with TRBJ2-1; possible D gene TRBD2, 5 bases. CDR1 and CDR2 (germline): LGHNA, YSLEER. V lost 4 bases, J lost 0 bases, and 10 bases lay in between. The CDR3 covers 15 residues. In nucleotides, the CDR3 is TGCGCCAGCAGCCTAGCGCCGCCCTCCTACAATGAGCAGTTCTTC. Its translation: CASSLAPPSYNEQFF.

The chain carries TRBV25-1 and TRBJ2-2, with 8 bases aligning to TRBD2. Germline V gives CDR1 MGHDK, CDR2 SYGVNS. Losses at the gene ends were 1 base for V and 10 bases for J; bases not matched to a gene: 17. The CDR3 consists of 18 residues. CDR3 amino acids: CASSESTAGGHPGQELFF. DNA of the CDR3: TGTGCCAGCAGTGAATCCACCGCGGGGGGCCATCCCGGGCAGGAGCTGTTTTTT.

CDR3 region: CASTPLGQGGETQYF. The DNA for the CDR3 is TGTGCCAGTACCCCCCTGGGGCAGGGGGGAGAGACCCAGTACTTC. V usage is TRBV19 and J usage is TRBJ2-5, with a possible D match to TRBD1 (7 bases). There are 15 residues in the CDR3. The germline V gene encodes CDR1 LNHDA and CDR2 SQIVND (reference sequence). V lost 7 bases and J 4 bases, leaving 19 bases between the germline ends.

The chain employs TRBV6-1 and TRBJ1-5, with 9 positions matching TRBD1. Germline trimming cut 1 base from V and 2 bases from J; bases unmatched to any gene: 12. The germline V gene encodes CDR1 MNHNS and CDR2 SASEGT. The CDR3 length is 19 residues. CDR3 sequence reads: CASSEVYRDRVKGNQPQHF. In DNA form, the CDR3 reads TGTGCCAGCAGTGAAGTCTACCGGGACAGGGTTAAAGGCAATCAGCCCCAGCATTTT.

The V call is TRBV6-1, the J call TRBJ2-3; 9 bases map to TRBD2. V shed 6 bases, J shed 4 bases, and the junction held 8 bases outside the gene matches. The CDR3 runs 15 residues. CDR1 is MNHNS, CDR2 SASEGT, per germline. The CDR3 region has the DNA TGTGCCAGCAGCCCCGATGCGGGGGGGCCAGATACGCAGTATTTT. Translation gives CASSPDAGGPDTQYF.

V and J are TRBV19 and TRBJ2-2; TRBD2 matches at 7 bases. This CDR3 has 14 amino acids. V shed 6 bases, J shed 3 bases, and the junction held 4 bases outside the gene matches. Per germline, CDR1 LNHDA and CDR2 SQIVND (reference sequence). The CDR3 nucleotides are TGTGCCAGTAGGGGAGCGGGATACACCGGGGAGCTGTTTTTT. Translation gives CASRGAGYTGELFF.

The J gene is TRBJ2-1, the V gene TRBV30; 11 bases map to TRBD1. With V trimmed by 3 bases and J by 9 bases, 1 base remained unmatched. Per the germline V gene, CDR1 is GTSNPN and CDR2 is SVGIG (reference sequence). This CDR3 is built from 12 residues. The CDR3: CAWRGTGGEQFF. CDR3 coding DNA: TGTGCCTGGAGGGGGACAGGGGGTGAGCAGTTCTTC.